One sample yielded the 22 T cell receptor beta chains listed below, sequenced in a study of T cell changes during pregnancy in multiple sclerosis. Profiled with immunoSEQ multiplex PCR; TCRdb holds only in-frame clones, not every one. The sample lists tens of thousands of clones; about nine tenths were seen once. Sequences were derived from peripheral blood, sampled after pregnancy. The receptors derive from a female donor in good health, enrolled as a control in a pregnancy study.

The chain is built from TRBV2 and TRBJ1-2; 7 bases line up with TRBD1. Germline V lookup: CDR1 SNHLY, CDR2 FYNNEI. V shed 7 bases, J shed 12 bases, and the junction held 14 bases outside the gene matches. The CDR3 length is 13 residues. The CDR3 here is CASIGTESRRNTF. DNA for the CDR3: TGTGCCAGCATTGGGACAGAGTCCCGTCGTAACACCTTC.

The chain couples TRBV6-1 to TRBJ2-7, with a possible D match to TRBD2 (6 bases). The CDR3 runs to 15 residues. Germline V gene lookup returns CDR1 MNHNS and CDR2 SASEGT. Between the trimmed V and J ends, which lost 6 bases and 3 bases, there was a span of 18 bases. This chain's CDR3 is CASRAGSDSYYEQYF. In DNA form, the CDR3 reads TGTGCCAGCAGGGCGGGAAGCGATTCATACTACGAGCAGTACTTC.

This chain connects TRBV19 to TRBJ2-1; 7 bases agree with TRBD2. CDR1 is LNHDA, CDR2 SQIVND, per germline (reference sequence). V lost 6 bases to trimming and J lost 9 bases; unmatched junction nucleotides: 14. The CDR3 covers 15 residues. The CDR3 loop is CASSLIPGTNGEQFF. The CDR3 DNA reads as TGTGCCAGTAGCCTGATCCCCGGGACTAATGGTGAGCAGTTCTTC.

Turning to this clone: A junction end diverges from the germline sequence, so it may reflect a read error. V and J are TRBV7-7 and TRBJ2-1; possible D gene TRBD1, 6 bases. The CDR3 has 13 amino acids. Germline V lookup: CDR1 SSHAT, CDR2 FNYEAQ (reference sequence). CDR3 nucleotides: TGTGCTAGCAGCCGGGACGAAGGGGGTGAGCAGTTCTTC. This gives the protein CASSRDEGGEQFF.

The rearrangement uses TRBV27 and TRBJ1-6; D is ambiguous. This CDR3 region has 14 residues. Germline loops: CDR1 MNHEY, CDR2 SMNVEV (reference sequence). Trimming took 3 bases from V and 11 from J, leaving 14 bases between them. The CDR3 coding sequence is TGTGCCAGCAGTTTGTCTCCATTACTGGCACCCCTCCACTTT. It specifies CASSLSPLLAPLHF.

The rearrangement joins TRBV10-3 to TRBJ1-5; D might be TRBD1 (6 bases). Trimming removed 4 bases from V and 3 bases from J, with 7 bases in between. CDR1 is ENHRY, CDR2 SYGVKD, per germline. The CDR3 is 13 residues long. CDR3 in amino acids: CAISGDTNQPQHF. The CDR3 nucleotides read TGTGCCATCAGTGGGGACACCAATCAGCCCCAGCATTTT.

The rearrangement links TRBV29-1 to TRBJ1-2; 8 nucleotides align to TRBD1. This CDR3 has 12 amino acids. Looked up from germline, CDR1 is SQVTM and CDR2 is ANQGSEA. Unmatched junction bases numbered 4, after V lost 3 bases and J lost 7 bases. For the CDR3, the DNA is TGCAGCGTTGACAGGGGGCTGGGTGGCTACACCTTC. Translation: CSVDRGLGGYTF.

The V call is TRBV7-8, the J call TRBJ1-5; 7 positions match TRBD1. Losses at the gene ends were 4 bases for V and 2 bases for J; bases not matched to a gene: 17. Germline values: CDR1 SGHVS, CDR2 FQNEAQ. The CDR3 is 19 amino acids. As DNA, the CDR3 is TGTGCCAGCAGCTCCCCCGATGGGCAGGGGGTGATAGGCAATCAGCCCCAGCATTTT. It encodes CASSSPDGQGVIGNQPQHF.

This chain uses TRBV18 with TRBJ1-1; TRBD1 agrees at 10 bases. Germline V CDR1 and CDR2: KGHSH, LQKENI. With 4 bases clipped from V and 3 bases from J, the junction kept 5 bases outside the gene matches. CDR3 length: 15 residues. CDR3 protein: CASSLGQGSDTEAFF. CDR3 DNA sequence: TGTGCCAGCTCACTGGGACAGGGGTCGGACACTGAAGCTTTCTTT.

The chain couples TRBV5-4 to TRBJ2-1; D perhaps matches TRBD2 (5 bases). In germline, CDR1 is SGHNT, CDR2 YYREEE (reference sequence). The V and J ends lost 4 bases and 5 bases respectively, with 19 bases between them. CDR3 length equals 16 residues. The chain's CDR3 is CASSPHPGSSDNEQFF. The CDR3 DNA reads as TGTGCCAGCAGCCCTCATCCGGGAAGTTCGGACAATGAGCAGTTCTTC.

This clone has only one observation. The V and J genes are TRBV9 and TRBJ2-1; 9 bases are shared with TRBD2. Germline assignment: CDR1 SGDLS and CDR2 YYNGEE. V was clipped by 0 bases and J by 0 bases; unmatched bases: 1. CDR3 length: 16 amino acids. The CDR3, as DNA: TGTGCCAGCAGCGTAGAAGCGGGGGGCTCCTACAATGAGCAGTTCTTC. As protein: CASSVEAGGSYNEQFF.

This clone was seen once. The chain recombines TRBV18 with TRBJ2-7; possible D gene TRBD2, 7 bases. Germline CDR1 reads KGHSH; CDR2 reads LQKENI. V lost 8 bases, J lost 6 bases, and 17 bases lay in between. This CDR3 contains 13 residues. The CDR3 DNA follows: TGTGCCAGCGAAGGGGGGGGGTTCCGCGAGCAGTACTTC. This gives the protein CASEGGGFREQYF.

This chain connects TRBV20-1 to TRBJ1-1; D not resolved. Trimming shortened V by 6 bases and J by 1 base, and 3 bases separated the two germline ends. This CDR3 region has 10 residues. Germline V CDR1 and CDR2: DFQATT, SNEGSKA (reference sequence). The DNA of the CDR3 is TGCAGTGCCGGGAACACTGAAGCTTTCTTT. This codes for CSAGNTEAFF.

The chain is built from TRBV6-1 and TRBJ1-1; no firm D call. Germline lookup yields CDR1 MNHNS and CDR2 SASEGT. The CDR3 is made up of 13 amino acids. Trimming removed 5 bases from V and 0 bases from J, with 7 bases in between. The CDR3 loop is CASSLRMNTEAFF. The CDR3 DNA sequence: TGTGCCAGCAGTCTGAGGATGAACACTGAAGCTTTCTTT.

The J gene is TRBJ2-3, the V gene TRBV7-9; 11 bases line up with TRBD1. This CDR3 is built from 18 residues. Trimming took 5 bases from V and 3 from J; bases not matched to a gene: 13. From germline, CDR1 is SEHNR and CDR2 FQNEAQ (reference sequence). The CDR3 nucleotides are TGTGCCAGCAGCCGCCCGAGGCCGGGGACAGGGGGGACAGATACGCAGTATTTT. It codes for CASSRPRPGTGGTDTQYF.

Only a few counts were recorded for this clone. The CDR3 coding sequence is TGCGCCAGCAGCTTGAGGGGGTCCCCCTACGAGCAGTACTTC. This encodes CASSLRGSPYEQYF. V is TRBV5-1 and J is TRBJ2-7; D is perhaps TRBD1 (6 bases). Germline V gene data show CDR1 as SGHRS and CDR2 as YFSETQ. CDR3 length: 14 residues. Trimming removed 1 base from V and 2 bases from J, with 10 bases in between.

CDR3 bases: TGTGCCTGGAGTCGGGACAGAAACTATGGCTACACCTTC. This codes for CAWSRDRNYGYTF. V usage is TRBV30 and J usage is TRBJ1-2, with 7 bases fitting TRBD1. Germline trimming cut 2 bases from V and 2 bases from J; bases unmatched to any gene: 2. This CDR3 spans 13 amino acids. In germline, CDR1 is GTSNPN, CDR2 SVGIG (reference sequence).

Comment on this clone: This same CDR3 is encoded by further DNA sequences in the sample. The gene calls are TRBV29-1 and TRBJ2-7, with 8 bases matching TRBD1. The trim removed 2 bases at V and 2 bases at J, leaving 5 bases unmatched. CDR1 is SQVTM and CDR2 is ANQGSEA in the germline V gene. The CDR3 is 14 residues long. The CDR3 reads CSVEFRQGTYEQYF. The CDR3 bases are TGCAGCGTTGAATTCCGACAGGGGACCTACGAGCAGTACTTC.

The V gene is TRBV2, the J gene TRBJ2-7; the D gene is possibly TRBD2 (5 bases). This CDR3 has 15 residues. CDR1 is SNHLY and CDR2 is FYNNEI in the germline V gene. The V and J ends lost 7 bases and 5 bases respectively, with 21 bases between them. In DNA form, the CDR3 reads TGTGCCAGCACCAAAGAGACCCCCGGTAGCGACGAGCAGTACTTC. It specifies CASTKETPGSDEQYF.

CDR3 sequence (DNA): TGTGCCATCAGGTCCGGGACAGGAGAGGGTCAGCCCCAGCATTTT. Amino acids: CAIRSGTGEGQPQHF. V is TRBV10-3 and J is TRBJ1-5; 8 bases are a match to TRBD1. J gave up 6 bases and V 6 bases, and 10 bases lay outside the gene matches. Germline V lookup: CDR1 ENHRY, CDR2 SYGVKD. The CDR3 extends over 15 amino acids.

CDR3 DNA: TGCGCCAGCAGCTTGCTACCATCGTCGGGCTACGAGCAGTACTTC. As protein: CASSLLPSSGYEQYF. The chain joins TRBV5-1 to TRBJ2-7; no firm D call. CDR3 length equals 15 residues. The germline V and J ends were trimmed by 1 base and 3 bases, with 14 bases remaining between them. In germline, CDR1 is SGHRS, CDR2 YFSETQ.

The chain recombines TRBV27 with TRBJ2-1, with 9 bases identical to TRBD2. This CDR3 spans 16 amino acids. Losses at the gene ends were 0 bases for V and 8 bases for J; bases not matched to a gene: 8. Germline CDR1 MNHEY, CDR2 SMNVEV (reference sequence). The CDR3 region has the DNA TGTGCCAGCAGTTTATCGTTGGGCGGGAGGGCCTATGAGCAGTTCTTC. Amino acid sequence: CASSLSLGGRAYEQFF.